Below, 7 T cell receptor beta chains from the same sample are listed, as sequenced in a study of blood T cell repertoires in COVID-19. The repertoire was sequenced with immunoSEQ multiplex PCR; TCRdb's copy has only in-frame clones and lacks some. Of some 16,000 clones listed, around nine tenths are singletons. The sequenced sample consisted of peripheral blood. The source of these receptors is a human donor in a cohort sampled during active COVID-19.

The rearrangement joins TRBV28 to TRBJ1-3, with 8 bases lining up with TRBD1. The ends lost 6 bases at V and 1 base at J; junction bases unmatched: 14. Per germline, CDR1 MDHEN and CDR2 SYDVKM. The CDR3 contains 18 residues. The CDR3 protein is CASSPAGTGSWSGNTIYF. The CDR3 DNA follows: TGTGCCAGCAGCCCAGCCGGGACAGGTTCCTGGTCTGGAAACACCATATATTTT.

There are a few counts of this clone. The chain is built from TRBV19 and TRBJ2-1, with 7 nucleotides matching TRBD1. The CDR3 has 15 amino acids. The trim removed 6 bases at V and 5 bases at J, leaving 10 bases unmatched. CDR1 LNHDA and CDR2 SQIVND come from the germline V gene (reference sequence). The CDR3 loop is CASSPREGANNEQFF. The CDR3 DNA is TGTGCCAGTAGCCCTCGTGAGGGGGCAAACAATGAGCAGTTCTTC.

This clone was seen only once. The J gene is TRBJ2-2, the V gene TRBV7-2; D gene uncertain. The CDR3 contains 14 residues. Germline CDR1 SGHTA, CDR2 FQGNSA. V was clipped by 4 bases and J by 7 bases, with 13 bases between them. CDR3 DNA sequence: TGTGCCAGCAGCTCCTTGCCTCCGGTCGGGGAGCTGTTTTTT. Amino acids: CASSSLPPVGELFF.

The chain uses TRBV18 and TRBJ2-7, with D possibly TRBD2 on 5 matching bases. The CDR3 runs to 12 residues. V lost 2 bases and J 5 bases, leaving 7 bases between the germline ends. The V gene's germline CDR1 is KGHSH and CDR2 LQKENI. The CDR3 loop is CASSPGRDEQYF. DNA of the CDR3: TGTGCCAGCTCACCAGGGAGAGACGAGCAGTACTTC.

The V call is TRBV7-2, the J call TRBJ1-1, with 8 bases matching TRBD1. CDR3 length equals 15 residues. Germline trimming cut 0 bases from V and 4 bases from J; bases unmatched to any gene: 4. Per germline, CDR1 SGHTA and CDR2 FQGNSA. The CDR3 here is CASSLAQGAGTEAFF. The DNA of the CDR3 is TGTGCCAGCAGCTTAGCGCAGGGGGCGGGCACTGAAGCTTTCTTT.

V gene TRBV6-1 combines with J gene TRBJ2-1; 8 bases fit TRBD2. CDR1 is MNHNS, CDR2 SASEGT, per germline. Trimming at V came to 2 bases and at J to 7 bases, leaving 7 bases not matched to a gene. This CDR3 has 15 residues. CDR3 protein: CASSEWAGGKNEQFF. The CDR3 DNA reads TGTGCCAGCAGTGAATGGGCGGGGGGTAAGAATGAGCAGTTCTTC.

The chain links TRBV11-3 to TRBJ2-5; 12 nucleotides line up with TRBD1. Germline assignment: CDR1 SGHNT and CDR2 YENEEA. Trimming at V came to 5 bases and at J to 3 bases, leaving 7 bases not matched to a gene. The CDR3 extends over 16 amino acids. This chain's CDR3 is CASSPGGTGGEETQYF. In DNA, the CDR3 is TGTGCCAGCAGCCCAGGGGGGACAGGGGGCGAAGAGACCCAGTACTTC.